These 20 T cell receptor beta chains originate from one sample sequenced in a study of identical twins. TCRdb independently ran MiXCR on the 5' RACE reads; one entry per CDR3 protein. The table includes around 500,000 distinct CDR3 sequences, more than 13% detected once. These same records also appear under a second study, on yellow fever vaccine responses in identical twins.

Sequencing used CD4+ T cells sorted from blood. Every receptor here comes from a woman aged 18-29 years in good health.

This clonotype was seen only a few times. The chain carries TRBV2 and TRBJ2-4; D tentatively fits TRBD1 or TRBD2 (5 bases each). There are 14 residues in the CDR3. Germline V gene lookup returns CDR1 SNHLY and CDR2 FYNNEI. V lost 5 bases, J lost 6 bases, and 14 bases lay in between. CDR3 DNA sequence: TGTGCCAGCAGTCAACCCGGGGCTTCAAACATTCAGTACTTC. As protein: CASSQPGASNIQYF.

V is TRBV25-1 and J is TRBJ2-7, with TRBD1 as a possible D gene (7 bases). From germline, CDR1 is MGHDK and CDR2 SYGVNS. This CDR3 is 12 amino acids long. Deletions cut 8 bases from V and 3 bases from J, with 11 bases between. As DNA, the CDR3 is TGTGCCAGCGCGGGACAGTACTACGAGCAGTACTTC. Its translation is CASAGQYYEQYF.

This clonotype was counted many times. The V gene is TRBV5-1, the J gene TRBJ2-3, with D possibly TRBD2 on 5 matching bases. The CDR3 covers 16 residues. Germline V gene lookup returns CDR1 SGHRS and CDR2 YFSETQ. V was pared by 2 bases and J by 0 bases, with 13 bases between. The chain's CDR3 is CASSFVGGRSTDTQYF. In DNA, the CDR3 is TGCGCCAGCAGCTTTGTCGGAGGTCGGAGCACAGATACGCAGTATTTT.

Many counts were recorded for this clonotype. V usage is TRBV12-3 or TRBV12-4 and J usage is TRBJ2-2; 9 bases are a match to TRBD1. Unmatched junction bases numbered 3, after V lost 6 bases and J lost 1 base. This CDR3 comprises 15 residues. The CDR3 nucleotides read TGTGCCAGCAGAAGGACAGGGGAGAACACCGGGGAGCTGTTTTTT. It encodes CASRRTGENTGELFF.

This clonotype was found once. This rearrangement joins TRBV6-1 to TRBJ2-3; 13 bases agree with TRBD2. Germline values: CDR1 MNHNS, CDR2 SASEGT. J gave up 0 bases and V 6 bases, and 6 bases lay outside the gene matches. There are 17 residues in the CDR3. The CDR3 DNA reads TGTGCCAGCAGGGGGGGGACTAGCGGGGAGAGCACAGATACGCAGTATTTT. Encoded protein: CASRGGTSGESTDTQYF.

This clonotype has a handful of counts. The CDR3 sequence is CASSDLQVNTGELFF. CDR3 coding DNA: TGTGCCAGCAGTGACCTACAGGTCAACACCGGGGAGCTGTTTTTT. The rearrangement uses TRBV25-1 and TRBJ2-2; possibly TRBD1 for D (5 bases). The V end lost 3 bases, the J end lost 2 bases, and 10 bases lay between the germline ends. The CDR3 has 15 residues. Per germline, CDR1 MGHDK and CDR2 SYGVNS.

The sample holds a few counts of this clonotype. The chain uses TRBV19 and TRBJ2-5; no definite D call. The CDR3 length is 13 residues. The ends were cut back, 3 bases at V and 3 bases at J, with 8 bases in the middle. CDR1 and CDR2 from the germline V gene are LNHDA and SQIVND (reference sequence). CDR3 sequence reads: CASSIGLEETQYF. CDR3 sequence (DNA): TGTGCCAGTAGTATCGGCTTAGAAGAGACCCAGTACTTC.

This chain uses TRBV18 with TRBJ2-5; 11 bases fit TRBD2. Germline V gene sequence: CDR1 KGHSH, CDR2 LQKENI. Trimming cost V 2 bases and J 5 bases; bases outside gene matches: 4. This CDR3 contains 15 residues. The CDR3: CASSPGTSGFETQYF. The CDR3 region has the DNA TGTGCCAGCTCACCAGGGACTAGCGGTTTCGAGACCCAGTACTTC.

The sample holds many counts of this clonotype. The chain combines TRBV20-1 with TRBJ2-7; D unresolved. CDR1 is DFQATT, CDR2 SNEGSKA, per germline (reference sequence). CDR3 length equals 12 residues. Trimming removed 4 bases at V and 0 bases at J, with 7 bases between. This chain's CDR3 is CSAKLSSYEQYF. The CDR3 coding sequence is TGCAGTGCTAAATTATCCTCCTACGAGCAGTACTTC.

J is TRBJ2-7 and V is TRBV5-5; 8 nucleotides match TRBD2. The junction had 8 bases not matched to a gene; V was cut back by 4 bases and J by 2 bases. The CDR3 spans 15 residues. Germline loops: CDR1 SGHKS, CDR2 YYEKEE (reference sequence). The CDR3 region is CASSTLTSVTYEQYF. In DNA form, the CDR3 reads TGTGCCAGCAGCACTTTGACTAGCGTAACCTACGAGCAGTACTTC.

The table lists this clonotype with a few counts. The chain joins TRBV4-2 to TRBJ2-3, with TRBD2 identical over 8 bases. This CDR3 is 17 amino acids long. V was clipped by 1 base and J by 3 bases; unmatched bases: 9. Germline V gene lookup returns CDR1 LGHNA and CDR2 YNFKEQ. Written as DNA, the CDR3 is TGTGCCAGCAGCCAAGTGTCGCCACTAGCGGAAACAGATACGCAGTATTTT. It encodes CASSQVSPLAETDTQYF.

This clonotype was picked up a small number of times. This chain uses TRBV20-1 with TRBJ2-2; 10 bases align to TRBD2. The V segment lost 2 bases and the J segment 0 bases; nucleotides outside the gene matches: 3. CDR1 and CDR2 from the germline V gene are DFQATT and SNEGSKA (reference sequence). The length of the CDR3 is 16 residues. The CDR3 here is CSARTLAGANTGELFF. CDR3 in DNA: TGCAGTGCTAGAACTCTAGCGGGGGCGAACACCGGGGAGCTGTTTTTT.

V and J are TRBV5-1 and TRBJ2-3; tentatively, D is TRBD1 or TRBD2 (5 bases each). The CDR3 runs to 15 residues. Germline V lookup: CDR1 SGHRS, CDR2 YFSETQ. Trimming took off 3 bases at V and 1 base at J, with 12 bases between the two ends. The CDR3 loop reads CASSWGRLGTDTQYF. The DNA for the CDR3 is TGCGCCAGCAGCTGGGGACGGCTCGGCACAGATACGCAGTATTTT.

This clonotype was picked up many times. The J gene is TRBJ2-4, the V gene TRBV12-3 or TRBV12-4; weak D call: TRBD1 (6 bases). Trimming took 0 bases from V and 0 from J, leaving 12 bases between them. The CDR3 consists of 17 residues. CDR3 DNA sequence: TGTGCCAGCAGTTTAGCCAGGGGCAGGTCAGCCAAAAACATTCAGTACTTC. This codes for CASSLARGRSAKNIQYF.

This clonotype was picked up a small number of times. The chain couples TRBV24-1 to TRBJ2-5; 11 nucleotides line up with TRBD1. Germline V gene sequence: CDR1 KGHDR, CDR2 SFDVKD. J was trimmed by 9 bases and V by 5 bases; bases with no gene match: 13. The CDR3 is made up of 16 amino acids. The CDR3 loop is CATSATGTGGPGAQYF. CDR3 sequence (DNA): TGTGCCACCAGTGCTACCGGGACAGGGGGTCCCGGAGCCCAGTACTTC.

The gene calls are TRBV10-3 and TRBJ2-2; 10 nucleotides agree with TRBD1. Germline CDR1 ENHRY, CDR2 SYGVKD. Losses at the gene ends were 0 bases for V and 0 bases for J; bases not matched to a gene: 1. CDR3 length: 17 amino acids. The CDR3 DNA sequence: TGTGCCATCAGTGAGTCCGGACAGGGGGCGAACACCGGGGAGCTGTTTTTT. Its translation is CAISESGQGANTGELFF.

V usage is TRBV12-3 or TRBV12-4 and J usage is TRBJ2-3; 10 bases map to TRBD2. The CDR3 runs 16 residues. V trimming: 5 bases; J trimming: 6 bases; junction bases outside the gene matches: 11. CDR3: CASSLTLAGRADTQYF. The CDR3 region has the DNA TGTGCCAGCAGTCTGACACTAGCGGGGAGGGCGGATACGCAGTATTTT.

This chain connects TRBV5-5 to TRBJ1-2; D is perhaps TRBD1 (6 bases). Trimming removed 4 bases from V and 9 bases from J, with 19 bases in between. CDR1 and CDR2 (germline): SGHKS, YYEKEE (reference sequence). This CDR3 is built from 14 residues. The CDR3, as DNA: TGTGCCAGCAGCCAGGACAGCTATGCTTTTAGCTACACCTTC. Translated, it gives CASSQDSYAFSYTF.

J is TRBJ2-7 and V is TRBV18; 7 bases are a match to TRBD1. V trimming: 1 base; J trimming: 3 bases; junction bases outside the gene matches: 9. Germline CDR1 KGHSH, CDR2 LQKENI. CDR3 length: 16 amino acids. CDR3 in DNA: TGTGCCAGCTCACCACAGGGGGCGGGCCCCAGCTACGAGCAGTACTTC. Its protein product is CASSPQGAGPSYEQYF.

This clonotype has ten or more counts. The rearrangement uses TRBV7-6 and TRBJ1-1; D gene unclear. Germline V gene sequence: CDR1 SGHVS, CDR2 FNYEAQ. The germline V and J ends were trimmed by 5 bases and 0 bases, with 7 bases remaining between them. The CDR3 has 13 residues. CDR3 sequence: CASSDHMNTEAFF. The CDR3 DNA follows: TGTGCCAGCAGCGACCATATGAACACTGAAGCTTTCTTT. Together with reference TRBV7-6 and TRBJ1-1, the CDR3 gives the full variable domain: GAGVSQSPRYKVTKRGQDVALRCDPISGHVSLYWYRQALGQGPEFLTYFNYEAQQDKSGLPNDRFSAERPEGSISTLTIQRTEQRDSAMYRCASSDHMNTEAFFGQGTRLTVV.